The subject of this entry is one T cell receptor beta chain. Its antigen remains undetermined. Qualities for individual bases were not recorded, and no much larger clone is one base off. The immunoSEQ Assay, a bias-controlled multiplex PCR, was used to amplify TCRbeta CDR3 regions from genomic DNA. As for the authors' bioinformatics: Nucleated cell counts per sample were estimated from amplification of reference gene primers within the assay. To quantify the absolute abundance of each unique TCRbeta CDR3 rearrangement, sequence reads were collapsed and filtered. For each sample, productive Simpson clonality was calculated by taking the square root of Simpson's diversity index across productive rearrangements. TCRdb's version of the immuneACCESS table is confined to in-frame rearrangements and falls short of the full clone set. An unresolved V gene accounts for under half of the shortfall where checked; the remainder is of unknown origin. The D gene and trimming were derived from the DNA, and the V and J assignments and clone size from that table. In all, the sample holds 150,000 or so clones, and around 81% of those were seen once. 4.5% to 7.5% of the sample rests with the top ten.

The junction shows trimming of 8 bases on V and 1 base on J, and the gene matches do not reach 15 bases of it. The germline V gene sets CDR1 to SNHLY and CDR2 to FYNNEI. From the cysteine through the phenylalanine, the CDR3 covers 17 amino acids. Left in the record is the CDR3 DNA by itself, 51 bases read in frame from the first base. This specimen belongs to a study of blood T cell repertoires in COVID-19 (TCRdb year 2020). About the investigation overall: Samples from collaborators originated in the United States, Italy and Spain and spanned both the acute and convalescent phases of COVID-19. The prospective study material was composed of cDNA or gDNA derived from T cells, B-cell-depleted T cells, or PBMCs. Subjects who had been exposed to COVID-19, were actively infected with it, or had recovered from it provided the deeply sampled blood TCRbeta repertoires that made up the dataset. A freely available public database, intended as a resource for researchers studying the immune response to SARS-CoV-2, is where the repertoires were released. Samples came from the ongoing ImmuneRACE study (first 160 participants) plus 1,254 subjects from 6 global collaborators. A de-identified subject ID, COVID-19 status, age in years and sex were almost always included in the sample metadata. HLA class I and class II types, where available, came from metadata supplied by the sample provider rather than from assay-based typing. On the study overall, not on this receptor specifically: The quantity of clinical and demographic metadata differed by source and by participant and was supplied without curation.

Enrolling through a virtual design, the prospective study's participants ranged in age from roughly 18 to 95 years and lived across roughly 24 United States geographic areas. In the prospective study, cohorts were assigned on the basis of participant-reported clinical history obtained from a screening survey and a study questionnaire. Recovered participants in ImmuneRACE Cohort 3 were defined as having two consecutive negative NP/OP PCR tests, clearance from a healthcare professional, or resolution of symptoms. In the prospective study, whole blood, serum and a nasopharyngeal or oropharyngeal swab were collected from each participant by mobile phlebotomists. Prospective study participants could optionally give additional blood draws and questionnaires over a 2-month period. Blood samples from the prospective study were shipped frozen or at room temperature prior to DNA extraction.

Sequencing was carried out using PBMCs or T cells enriched from blood (not recorded which). The rearranged chain carries TRBV2 and TRBJ2-7, with TRBD2 identical over 9 junction bases. This TCR came from a man aged 35-49 years who had recovered from COVID-19. The CDR3 in this case is CASWGRGGLGLSYEQYF. The bases read TGTGCCAGCTGGGGGCGGGGGGGCCTCGGCTTATCCTACGAGCAGTACTTC.